This T cell receptor beta chain was identified during a study of blood T cell repertoires in COVID-19. Here immunoSEQ multiplex PCR was the method, and the copy in TCRdb shows in-frame clones only, minus some. The table shows about 59,000 clones, with less than 85% occurring only once. CDR1 and CDR2 (germline): GTSNPN, SVGIG (reference sequence). Trimming removed 3 bases at V and 4 bases at J, with 12 bases between. CDR3 length: 13 residues. The sequence was collected from a human donor in a cohort sampled during active COVID-19. Input material: peripheral blood. J is TRBJ1-2 and V is TRBV30, with D possibly TRBD1 on 5 matching bases. The CDR3 here is CAWRETATYGYTF. The CDR3 DNA reads as TGTGCCTGGAGAGAGACAGCTACCTATGGCTACACCTTC.